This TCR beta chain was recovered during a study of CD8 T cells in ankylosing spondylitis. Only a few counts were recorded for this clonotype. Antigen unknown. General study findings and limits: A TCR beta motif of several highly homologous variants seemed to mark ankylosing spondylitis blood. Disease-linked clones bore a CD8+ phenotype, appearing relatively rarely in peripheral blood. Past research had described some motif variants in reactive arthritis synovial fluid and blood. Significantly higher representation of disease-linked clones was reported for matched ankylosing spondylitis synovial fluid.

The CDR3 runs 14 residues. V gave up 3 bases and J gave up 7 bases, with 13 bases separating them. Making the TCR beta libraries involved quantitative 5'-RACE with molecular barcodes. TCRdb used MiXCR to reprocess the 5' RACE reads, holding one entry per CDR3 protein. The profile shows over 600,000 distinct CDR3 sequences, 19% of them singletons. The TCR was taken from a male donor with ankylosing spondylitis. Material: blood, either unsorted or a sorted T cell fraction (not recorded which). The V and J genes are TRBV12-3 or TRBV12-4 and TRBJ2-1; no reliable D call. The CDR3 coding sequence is TGTGCCAGCAGTTTGAAAATCCCGGCGAATGAGCAGTTCTTC. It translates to CASSLKIPANEQFF.